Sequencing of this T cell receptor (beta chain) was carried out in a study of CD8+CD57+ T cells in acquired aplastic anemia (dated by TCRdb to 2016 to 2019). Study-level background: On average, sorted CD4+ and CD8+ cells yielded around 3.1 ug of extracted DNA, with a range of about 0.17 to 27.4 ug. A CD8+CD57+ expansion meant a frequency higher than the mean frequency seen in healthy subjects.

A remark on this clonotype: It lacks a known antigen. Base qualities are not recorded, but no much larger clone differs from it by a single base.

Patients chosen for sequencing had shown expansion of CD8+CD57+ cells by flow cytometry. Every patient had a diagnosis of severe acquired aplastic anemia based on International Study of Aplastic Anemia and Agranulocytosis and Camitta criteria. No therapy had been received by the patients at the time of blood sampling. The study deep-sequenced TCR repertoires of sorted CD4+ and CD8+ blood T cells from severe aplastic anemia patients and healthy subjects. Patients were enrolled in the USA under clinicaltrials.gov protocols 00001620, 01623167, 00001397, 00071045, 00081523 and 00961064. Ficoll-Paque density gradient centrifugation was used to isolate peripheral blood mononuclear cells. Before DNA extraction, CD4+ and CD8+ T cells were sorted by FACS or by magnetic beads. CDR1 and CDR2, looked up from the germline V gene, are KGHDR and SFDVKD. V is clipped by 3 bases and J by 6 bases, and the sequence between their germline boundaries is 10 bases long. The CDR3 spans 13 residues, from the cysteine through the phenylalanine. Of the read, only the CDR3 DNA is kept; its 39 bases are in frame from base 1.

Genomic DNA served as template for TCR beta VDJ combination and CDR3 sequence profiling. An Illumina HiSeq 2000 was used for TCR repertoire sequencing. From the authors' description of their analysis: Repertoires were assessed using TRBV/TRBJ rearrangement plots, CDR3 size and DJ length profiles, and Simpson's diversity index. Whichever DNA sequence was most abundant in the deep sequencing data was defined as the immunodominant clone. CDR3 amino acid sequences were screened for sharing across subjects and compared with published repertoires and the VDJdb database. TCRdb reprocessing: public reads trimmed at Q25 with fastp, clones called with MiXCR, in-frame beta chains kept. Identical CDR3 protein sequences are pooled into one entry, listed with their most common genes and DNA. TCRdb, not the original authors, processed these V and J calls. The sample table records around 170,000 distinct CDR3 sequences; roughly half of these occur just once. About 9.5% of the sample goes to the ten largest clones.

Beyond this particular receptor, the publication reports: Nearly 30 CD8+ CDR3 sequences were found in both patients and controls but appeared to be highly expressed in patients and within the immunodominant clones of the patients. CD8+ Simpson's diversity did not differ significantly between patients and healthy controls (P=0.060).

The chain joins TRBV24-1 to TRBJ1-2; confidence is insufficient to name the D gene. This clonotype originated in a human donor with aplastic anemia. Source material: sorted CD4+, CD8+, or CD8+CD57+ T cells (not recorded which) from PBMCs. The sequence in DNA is TGTGCCACCAGTGATCCTTCTGCCCATGGCTACACCTTC. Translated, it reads CATSDPSAHGYTF.